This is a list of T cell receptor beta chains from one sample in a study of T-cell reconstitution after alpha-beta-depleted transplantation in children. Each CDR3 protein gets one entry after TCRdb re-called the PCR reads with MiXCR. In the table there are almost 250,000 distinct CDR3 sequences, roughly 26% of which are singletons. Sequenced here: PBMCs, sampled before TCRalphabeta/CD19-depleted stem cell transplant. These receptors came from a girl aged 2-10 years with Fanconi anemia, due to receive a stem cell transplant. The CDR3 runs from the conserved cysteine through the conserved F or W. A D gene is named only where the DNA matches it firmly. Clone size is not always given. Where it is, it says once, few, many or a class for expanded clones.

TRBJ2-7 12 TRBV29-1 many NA TGCAGCGTTGTCACACAGGGTCGGGGGCAGTACTTC CSVVTQGRGQYF
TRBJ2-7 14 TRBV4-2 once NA TGTGCCAGCAGCCCACAGACAGTGTCCTACGAGCAGTACTTC CASSPQTVSYEQYF
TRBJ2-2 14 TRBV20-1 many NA TGCAGTGCTAGTCTTCGGGCGAACACCGGGGAGCTGTTTTTT CSASLRANTGELFF
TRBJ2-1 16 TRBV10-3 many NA TGTGCCATCAGTTCAAGACCAAATAGGACGAACAATGAGCAGTTCTTC CAISSRPNRTNNEQFF
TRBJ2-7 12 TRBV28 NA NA TGTGCCAGCAGGGATACGGCCTACGAGCAGTACTTC CASRDTAYEQYF
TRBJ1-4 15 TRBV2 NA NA TGTGCCAGCAGCCGAGACGGGGGCAGCAATGAAAAACTGTTTTTT CASSRDGGSNEKLFF
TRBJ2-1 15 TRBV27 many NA TGTGCCAGCACCCCTAGGGGTCGGGTGTACAATGAGCAGTTCTTC CASTPRGRVYNEQFF
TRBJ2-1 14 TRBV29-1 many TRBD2 TGCAGCGTTGAATACAGCGGGGGTTTCGATGAGCAGTTCTTC CSVEYSGGFDEQFF
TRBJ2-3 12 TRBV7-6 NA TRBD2 TGTGCCAGCAGCCGCGGGGGGGGTACGCAGTATTTT CASSRGGGTQYF
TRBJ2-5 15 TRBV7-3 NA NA TGTGCCAGCAGCTTGTCTGGAGGGGTCCAAGAGACCCAGTACTTC CASSLSGGVQETQYF
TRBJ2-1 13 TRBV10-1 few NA TGCGCCAGCAGTGATTCATCCAACAATGAGCAGTTCTTC CASSDSSNNEQFF
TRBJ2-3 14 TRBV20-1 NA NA TGCAGTACCAGGGAGGCTCATCGGGGCATTGCGCAGTATTTT CSTREAHRGIAQYF
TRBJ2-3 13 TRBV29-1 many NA TGCAGCGTTGTGCAGGCCGGCACAGATACGCAGTATTTT CSVVQAGTDTQYF
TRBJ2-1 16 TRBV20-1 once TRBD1 TGCAGTGCCAGTCCGACCCGGGACAGGGCCCTTCTTCAGCAGTTCTTC CSASPTRDRALLQQFF
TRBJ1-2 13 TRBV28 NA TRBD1 TGTGCCAGCAATCCAGACAGGGACTATGGCTACACCTTC CASNPDRDYGYTF
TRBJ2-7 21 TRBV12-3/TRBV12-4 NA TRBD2 TGTGCCAGCAGTTTTTTGATCTGGGACGCGAGAAAAGCGGGAGCTATTTACGAGCAGTACTTC CASSFLIWDARKAGAIYEQYF
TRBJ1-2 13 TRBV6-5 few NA TGTGCCAGCAGGGGGGCGCGGGGCTATGGCTACACCTTC CASRGARGYGYTF
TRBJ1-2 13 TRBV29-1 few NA TGCAGCGTTGTGCGGAGTAAGGAGAACGGCTACACCTTC CSVVRSKENGYTF
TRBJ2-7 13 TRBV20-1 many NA TGCAGTGCTAGGGGGAGGGGGGCCTACGAGCAGTACTTC CSARGRGAYEQYF
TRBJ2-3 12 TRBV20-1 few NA TGCAGTGCTAAGACTACCACAGATACGCAGTATTTT CSAKTTTDTQYF
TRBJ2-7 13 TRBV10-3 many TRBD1 TGTGCCATCACATACGGACAGGGTATGGTGCAGTACTTC CAITYGQGMVQYF
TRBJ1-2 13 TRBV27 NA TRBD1 TGTGCCAGCACCCGACAGGGTCAGAGGGGCTACACCTTC CASTRQGQRGYTF
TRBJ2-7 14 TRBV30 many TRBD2 TGTGCCTGGGATCGGGCTAGCGGGACCTACGAGCAGTACTTC CAWDRASGTYEQYF
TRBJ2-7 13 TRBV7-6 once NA TGTGCCAGCAGCCGTGGACACCTCTACGAGCAGTACTTC CASSRGHLYEQYF
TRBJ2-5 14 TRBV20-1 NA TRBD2 TGCAGTGCACTAGCGGGGGGGCCTGGAGAGACCCAGTACTTC CSALAGGPGETQYF
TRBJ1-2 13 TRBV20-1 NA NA TGCAGTGCTAGGTCCCCTTTTAACTATGGCTACACCTTC CSARSPFNYGYTF
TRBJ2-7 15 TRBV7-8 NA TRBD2 TGTGCCAGCAGCTTTCTAGCGGGAGTCACCTACGAGCAGTACTTC CASSFLAGVTYEQYF
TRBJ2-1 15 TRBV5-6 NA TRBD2 TGTGCCAGCAGCTTAACCCTAGCGGGAGACAATGAGCAGTTCTTC CASSLTLAGDNEQFF
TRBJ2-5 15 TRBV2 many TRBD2 TGTGCCAGCTTTGGCGGGAGGGCCAGCGCGGAGACCCAGTACTTC CASFGGRASAETQYF
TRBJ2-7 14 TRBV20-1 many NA TGCAGTGCCATGACCCAAATTTCGGTCTACGAGCAGTACTTC CSAMTQISVYEQYF
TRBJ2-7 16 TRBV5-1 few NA TGCGCCAGCAGCTTGGCGACAGATAAGGTGATCTACGAGCAGTACTTC CASSLATDKVIYEQYF
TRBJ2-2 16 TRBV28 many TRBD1 TGTGCCAGCAGCCAATGGACAGGGCTGAACACCGGGGAGCTGTTTTTT CASSQWTGLNTGELFF
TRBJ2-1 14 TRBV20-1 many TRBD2 TGCAGTGGTGAAGCGGGAGTTAACGAAAATGAGCAGTTCTTC CSGEAGVNENEQFF
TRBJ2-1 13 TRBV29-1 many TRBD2 TGCAGCGTCGCGGGGGGGCCAGCCAATGAGCAGTTCTTC CSVAGGPANEQFF
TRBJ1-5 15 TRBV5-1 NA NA TGCGCCAGCAGCTTGGCGGGACGGACCAATCAGCCCCAGCATTTT CASSLAGRTNQPQHF
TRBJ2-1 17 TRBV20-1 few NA TGCAGTGCTAGAGGGCGAGGGGCAATTTCATCCTACAATGAGCAGTTCTTC CSARGRGAISSYNEQFF
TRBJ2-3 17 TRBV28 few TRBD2 TGTGCCAGCAGTCTTAACCGGGGACTAGCGTACACAGATACGCAGTATTTT CASSLNRGLAYTDTQYF
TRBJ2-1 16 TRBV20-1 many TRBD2 TGCAGTGCTAACTCCCTAGCGGGCCCTTCCTACAATGAGCAGTTCTTC CSANSLAGPSYNEQFF
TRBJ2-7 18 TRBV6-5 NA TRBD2 TGTGCCAGCAGTTACGCAAGTCCTTGGACTAGCGGGAGTCAGGAGCAGTACTTC CASSYASPWTSGSQEQYF
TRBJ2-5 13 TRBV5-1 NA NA TGCGCCAGCAGGGACCGACCCGTAGAGACCCAGTACTTC CASRDRPVETQYF
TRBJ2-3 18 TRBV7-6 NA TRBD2 TGTGCCAGCAGCCCTAGTCCCACTAGCGGGAGTTTGACAGATACGCAGTATTTT CASSPSPTSGSLTDTQYF
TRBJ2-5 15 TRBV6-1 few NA TGTGCCAGCAGTCCCACGGTGGGCGGCCAAGAGACCCAGTACTTC CASSPTVGGQETQYF
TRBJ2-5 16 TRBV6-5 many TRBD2 TGTGCCAGCAGTTACTCACTGGGACTAGCCGGCGAGACCCAGTACTTC CASSYSLGLAGETQYF
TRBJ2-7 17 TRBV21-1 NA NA TGTGCCAGCAGCAAAGGGATTAGGGGACAGATTTCCTACGAGCAGTACTTC CASSKGIRGQISYEQYF
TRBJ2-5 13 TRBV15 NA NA TGTGCCACCAGCAGAGATCGACAAGAGACCCAGTACTTC CATSRDRQETQYF
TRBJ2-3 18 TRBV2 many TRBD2 TGTGCCAGCAGTGATCTAGCGGGGGGGTTCCCCGAAACAGATACGCAGTATTTT CASSDLAGGFPETDTQYF
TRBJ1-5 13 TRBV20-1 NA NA TGCAGTGCTACCCTGTCGGGTTATCAGCCCCAGCATTTT CSATLSGYQPQHF
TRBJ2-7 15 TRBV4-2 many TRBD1 TGTGCCAGCAGCCAGATGACAGGGTACGAGTACGAGCAGTACTTC CASSQMTGYEYEQYF
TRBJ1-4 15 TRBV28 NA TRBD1 TGTGCCAGCAGCCGGTGGGAGACAGGGGGCGAAAAACTGTTTTTT CASSRWETGGEKLFF
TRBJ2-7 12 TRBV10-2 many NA TGCGCCAGCAGTGAGCCCTCATACGAGCAGTACTTC CASSEPSYEQYF
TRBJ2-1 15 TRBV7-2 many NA TGTGCCAGCAGCGTATTGGGGGCCTCCTACAATGAGCAGTTCTTC CASSVLGASYNEQFF
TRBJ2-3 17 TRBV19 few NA TGTGCCAGTAGTATAGATGGGCAGGGTTACCTAGCGAGGACGCAGTATTTT CASSIDGQGYLARTQYF
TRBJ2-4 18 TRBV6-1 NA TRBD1 TGTGCCAGCAGCCTGGACAGGGGGCGAAGGCGGGCCAAAAACATTCAGTACTTC CASSLDRGRRRAKNIQYF